The 16 T cell receptor beta chains below come from one sample, sequenced in a study of blood T cell repertoires in COVID-19. Here immunoSEQ multiplex PCR was the method, and the copy in TCRdb shows in-frame clones only, minus some. This table holds about 110,000 clones, 71% found once. Specimen: peripheral blood. The receptors originated from a human donor with acute or convalescent COVID-19. The donor label of this sample is uncertain.

The chain has TRBV4-1 and TRBJ2-5; D is ambiguous. The germline V and J ends were trimmed by 4 bases and 4 bases, with 19 bases remaining between them. CDR3 length: 16 amino acids. CDR1 and CDR2 (germline): MGHRA, YSYEKL. The CDR3 DNA reads as TGCGCCAGCAGCCGACGGTCCCAGCGCGTGTTAGAGACCCAGTACTTC. It specifies CASSRRSQRVLETQYF.

This rearrangement joins TRBV6-1 to TRBJ2-2, with 14 bases that match TRBD2. Germline V gene sequence: CDR1 MNHNS, CDR2 SASEGT. Losses at the gene ends were 3 bases for V and 7 bases for J; bases not matched to a gene: 10. This CDR3 comprises 18 residues. In DNA form, the CDR3 reads TGTGCCAGCAGTGATCCACCGGGACTAGCGGGGGTGGGCGGGGAGCTGTTTTTT. Translating gives CASSDPPGLAGVGGELFF.

The V gene is TRBV5-1, the J gene TRBJ1-1, with D perhaps TRBD1 (6 bases). The CDR3 is 14 residues long. V was shortened by 7 bases and J by 1 base, with 14 bases between the two germline ends. CDR1 SGHRS and CDR2 YFSETQ come from the germline V gene. The CDR3 DNA sequence: TGCGCCAGCTGGGCCCAGGGGACGAACACTGAAGCTTTCTTT. Its translation is CASWAQGTNTEAFF.

This chain connects TRBV18 to TRBJ2-7, with 9 bases aligning to TRBD1. Germline CDR1 is KGHSH and CDR2 is LQKENI. Trimming cost V 3 bases and J 3 bases; bases outside gene matches: 9. The CDR3 spans 16 residues. The CDR3 spells CASSPSMGQGGYEQYF. DNA of the CDR3: TGTGCCAGCTCACCCAGTATGGGACAGGGAGGCTACGAGCAGTACTTC.

V is TRBV4-1 and J is TRBJ2-1; D remains unclear. Germline CDR1 and CDR2: MGHRA and YSYEKL. CDR3 size: 15 residues. V was shortened by 4 bases and J by 6 bases, with 16 bases between the two germline ends. The CDR3 DNA reads as TGCGCCAGCAGCCGCGCAGAGAGAGACTCCAATGAGCAGTTCTTC. Translated: CASSRAERDSNEQFF.

This sequence joins TRBV5-1 and TRBJ2-2; 8 bases are shared with TRBD2. J gave up 5 bases and V 4 bases, and 7 bases lay outside the gene matches. This CDR3 is 15 amino acids long. Germline-derived CDR1 and CDR2 are SGHRS and YFSETQ. The CDR3 loop reads CASSAGLVRTGELFF. CDR3 DNA: TGCGCCAGCAGCGCGGGACTAGTGAGAACCGGGGAGCTGTTTTTT. The full variable domain, its missing parts supplied by reference TRBV5-1 and TRBJ2-2, is KAGVTQTPRYLIKTRGQQVTLSCSPISGHRSVSWYQQTPGQGLQFLFEYFSETQRNKGNFPGRFSGRQFSNSRSEMNVSTLELGDSALYLCASSAGLVRTGELFFGEGSRLTVL.

The genes are TRBV12-3 or TRBV12-4 and TRBJ1-1; D is ambiguous. This CDR3 is 13 amino acids long. The germline V and J ends were trimmed by 5 bases and 6 bases, with 13 bases remaining between them. The CDR3 nucleotides are TGTGCCAGCAGTCCCCCTTTAGACTCTGAAGCTTTCTTT. It yields the protein CASSPPLDSEAFF.

V is TRBV13 and J is TRBJ1-2; D possibly corresponds to TRBD1 (5 bases). The CDR3 is 14 residues long. The germline V and J ends were trimmed by 7 bases and 5 bases, with 17 bases remaining between them. Germline V CDR1 and CDR2: PRHDT, FYEKMQ (reference sequence). The CDR3 sequence: CASNRNGGVYGYTF. CDR3 bases: TGTGCCAGCAACAGGAATGGGGGGGTATATGGCTACACCTTC.

This clone came up a few times. The chain couples TRBV10-2 to TRBJ2-4, with TRBD1 identical over 7 bases. The CDR3 runs to 14 residues. The germline gives CDR1 WSHSY, CDR2 SAAADI. V trimming: 3 bases; J trimming: 15 bases; junction bases outside the gene matches: 14. The CDR3 reads CASSESVVTGARYF. The DNA for the CDR3 is TGCGCCAGCAGTGAATCGGTGGTTACAGGGGCACGGTACTTC.

The rearrangement joins TRBV30 to TRBJ2-3; 15 bases fit TRBD2. There are 18 residues in the CDR3. The V gene end was trimmed by 3 bases and the J gene end by 0 bases; junction bases not matched to a gene: 7. Germline CDR1 reads GTSNPN; CDR2 reads SVGIG (reference sequence). As DNA, the CDR3 is TGTGCCTGGAGGGGACTAGCGGGGGGTTTCTCTAGCACAGATACGCAGTATTTT. This codes for CAWRGLAGGFSSTDTQYF. Full variable domain (missing parts from reference TRBV30 and TRBJ2-3): SQTIHQWPATLVQPVGSPLSLECTVEGTSNPNLYWYRQAAGRGLQLLFYSVGIGQISSEVPQNLSASRPQDRQFILSSKKLLLSDSGFYLCAWRGLAGGFSSTDTQYFGPGTRLTVL.

The rearrangement uses TRBV2 and TRBJ2-7; 8 positions agree with TRBD1. The CDR3 extends over 14 amino acids. Trimming removed 5 bases from V and 2 bases from J; junction bases left unmatched: 5. Germline V gene sequence: CDR1 SNHLY, CDR2 FYNNEI. Here the CDR3 reads CASSQRQGTYEQYF. The CDR3 coding sequence is TGTGCCAGCAGTCAAAGACAGGGGACCTACGAGCAGTACTTC.

The chain has TRBV28 and TRBJ1-5, with 8 bases lining up with TRBD1. The germline gives CDR1 MDHEN, CDR2 SYDVKM. This CDR3 region has 16 residues. The junction had 8 bases not matched to a gene; V was cut back by 7 bases and J by 0 bases. For the CDR3, the DNA is TGTGCCAGCAAGGGGCAGGGGGCTTATAGCAATCAGCCCCAGCATTTT. This sequence encodes CASKGQGAYSNQPQHF.

V gene TRBV4-1 combines with J gene TRBJ2-3; 8 bases map to TRBD1. The CDR3 is 17 amino acids. V lost 1 base to trimming and J lost 3 bases; unmatched junction nucleotides: 9. Germline V gene sequence: CDR1 MGHRA, CDR2 YSYEKL. The CDR3 DNA reads TGCGCCAGCAGCCAAGGGAGTCCAGGGGGCTATACAGATACGCAGTATTTT. Translation: CASSQGSPGGYTDTQYF.

The chain combines TRBV27 with TRBJ1-1, with D maybe TRBD1 (6 bases). Germline V CDR1 and CDR2: MNHEY, SMNVEV (reference sequence). V dropped 5 bases and J dropped 1 base, with 8 bases sitting between them. The CDR3 runs 13 residues. The DNA of the CDR3 is TGTGCCAGCAGTCAACAGGGGAACACTGAAGCTTTCTTT. Translated: CASSQQGNTEAFF.

The chain is built from TRBV4-1 and TRBJ1-1, with 12 nucleotides matching TRBD1. This CDR3 spans 15 amino acids. CDR1 and CDR2 from the germline V gene are MGHRA and YSYEKL. With V trimmed by 6 bases and J by 6 bases, 8 bases remained unmatched. The CDR3 DNA reads TGCGCCAGCAGAATGGGGACAGGGGGCTCGTCTGAAGCTTTCTTT. It codes for CASRMGTGGSSEAFF.

This clone was counted many times. The CDR3 DNA sequence: TGCGCCAGCAGCTCCCTAGCGGGGGGGCCCGGGGAGCTGTTTTTT. Protein sequence: CASSSLAGGPGELFF. The chain recombines TRBV5-1 with TRBJ2-2; 12 bases align to TRBD2. Trimming took 3 bases from V and 6 from J; bases not matched to a gene: 3. This CDR3 region has 15 residues. The germline V gene has CDR1 SGHRS and CDR2 YFSETQ.